A selection of T cell receptor beta chains follows, all from one sample in a study of molecular identifiers for immune sequencing clone quantification. Via MiXCR, TCRdb re-called the PCR reads, giving one row per CDR3 protein. The data hold more than 450,000 distinct CDR3 sequences, with around 23% observed a single time. Sequencing was carried out using naive CD8+ T cells from blood, with Jurkat cell RNA spiked in. The receptors were sampled from a human donor in good health. Some libraries in this study had Jurkat cell RNA spiked in. CDR3s include the opening cysteine and the closing phenylalanine or tryptophan. D genes are given only for firm matches.

d_gene	v_gene	j_gene	CDR3aa
NA	TRBV27	TRBJ2-7	CASSLGERYEQYF
TRBD2	TRBV4-3	TRBJ2-7	CASSPGLANSYEQYF
TRBD2	TRBV12-3/TRBV12-4	TRBJ2-1	CASSPGPSGYNEQFF
NA	TRBV7-6	TRBJ1-1	CASSFRALTEAFF
TRBD2	TRBV7-2	TRBJ2-7	CASSLRTSGALTYEQYF
NA	TRBV4-3	TRBJ2-7	CASSQDQWTELEGFRSYEQYF
NA	TRBV12-3/TRBV12-4	TRBJ1-5	CASSEPGQPQHF
NA	TRBV7-6	TRBJ1-6	CASSLAGGGPLHF
TRBD1	TRBV6-2/TRBV6-3	TRBJ2-1	CASSYDRVPYFEQFF
TRBD1	TRBV12-3/TRBV12-4	TRBJ2-3	CASSWGTGHSTDTQYF
TRBD1	TRBV7-9	TRBJ1-2	CQTGSYGYTF
NA	TRBV4-3	TRBJ2-2	CASSRAGFGAGELFF
TRBD1	TRBV9	TRBJ2-2	CASSGGQESTPGELFF
NA	TRBV14	TRBJ2-2	CASSQRQTTGELFF
NA	TRBV3-1	TRBJ1-5	CASSQDRANRPQHF
TRBD1	TRBV12-5	TRBJ1-1	CASGSGTGGQAFF
NA	TRBV11-2	TRBJ2-5	CASSFELNPRTQYF